These 5 T cell receptor beta chains originate from one sample sequenced in a study of blood T cell repertoires in COVID-19. Here immunoSEQ multiplex PCR was the method, and the copy in TCRdb shows in-frame clones only, minus some. The repertoire includes approximately 300,000 clones, roughly 90% of them detected once, and about 1% sits in the top ten. What was sequenced was peripheral blood. The receptors were sampled from a woman between 40 and 55 years old with COVID-19, enrolled during active disease.

V and J are TRBV28 and TRBJ1-2; D unclear. V shed 3 bases and J shed 4 bases, with 9 bases lying between them. This CDR3 comprises 13 residues. Germline CDR1 MDHEN, CDR2 SYDVKM. The CDR3 sequence: CASSFASGYGYTF. The CDR3 DNA reads as TGTGCCAGCAGTTTTGCTAGTGGCTATGGCTACACCTTC.

The count of this clone is one. This sequence joins TRBV3-1 (or the pseudogene TRBV3-2) and TRBJ2-2, with TRBD2 matching over 9 bases. CDR3 length: 16 residues. Germline CDR1 is LGHDT and CDR2 is YNNKEL (reference sequence). V lost 2 bases to trimming and J lost 1 base; unmatched junction nucleotides: 2. CDR3 sequence reads: CASSQRAGGNTGELFF. CDR3 nucleotides: TGTGCCAGCAGCCAAAGAGCGGGAGGGAACACCGGGGAGCTGTTTTTT.

This clone was recorded once. J is TRBJ1-1 and V is TRBV5-1; 11 bases map to TRBD1. Trimming at V came to 3 bases and at J to 3 bases, leaving 7 bases not matched to a gene. CDR1 and CDR2 (germline): SGHRS, YFSETQ. This CDR3 region has 16 residues. CDR3 DNA sequence: TGCGCCAGCAGCTCCTTAGGGACAGGGGGACACACTGAAGCTTTCTTT. Translating it yields CASSSLGTGGHTEAFF. Filled out from reference TRBV5-1 and TRBJ1-1, the complete variable domain reads KAGVTQTPRYLIKTRGQQVTLSCSPISGHRSVSWYQQTPGQGLQFLFEYFSETQRNKGNFPGRFSGRQFSNSRSEMNVSTLELGDSALYLCASSSLGTGGHTEAFFGQGTRLTVV.

J is TRBJ1-4 and V is TRBV6-5; D is ambiguous. This CDR3 spans 10 amino acids. V dropped 10 bases and J dropped 12 bases, with 12 bases sitting between them. Germline loops: CDR1 MNHEY, CDR2 SVGAGI. In nucleotides, the CDR3 is TGTGCCACCCCCCAGGTTGAACTGTTTTTT. Its protein is CATPQVELFF.

This clone turned up a few times. The chain combines TRBV6-5 with TRBJ1-1; possible D gene TRBD1, 6 bases. Germline loops: CDR1 MNHEY, CDR2 SVGAGI. V lost 6 bases and J lost 1, with 15 bases in between. The CDR3 length is 15 residues. The chain's CDR3 is CASRPQGSGNTEAFF. The CDR3, as DNA: TGTGCCAGCAGGCCGCAGGGGTCAGGGAACACTGAAGCTTTCTTT.